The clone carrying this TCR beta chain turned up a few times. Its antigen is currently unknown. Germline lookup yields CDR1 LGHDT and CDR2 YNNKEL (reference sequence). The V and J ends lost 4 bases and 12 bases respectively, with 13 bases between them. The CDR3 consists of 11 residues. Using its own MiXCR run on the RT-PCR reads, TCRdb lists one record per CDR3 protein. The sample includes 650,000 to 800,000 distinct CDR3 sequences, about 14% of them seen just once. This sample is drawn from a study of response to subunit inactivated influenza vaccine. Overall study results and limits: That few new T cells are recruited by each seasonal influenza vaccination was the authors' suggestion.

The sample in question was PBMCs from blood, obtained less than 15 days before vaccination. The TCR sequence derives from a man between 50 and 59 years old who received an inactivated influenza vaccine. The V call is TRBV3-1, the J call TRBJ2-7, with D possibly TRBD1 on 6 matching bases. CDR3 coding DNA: TGTGCCAGCAGCCCAGGGACATCGTTGTACTTC. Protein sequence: CASSPGTSLYF.